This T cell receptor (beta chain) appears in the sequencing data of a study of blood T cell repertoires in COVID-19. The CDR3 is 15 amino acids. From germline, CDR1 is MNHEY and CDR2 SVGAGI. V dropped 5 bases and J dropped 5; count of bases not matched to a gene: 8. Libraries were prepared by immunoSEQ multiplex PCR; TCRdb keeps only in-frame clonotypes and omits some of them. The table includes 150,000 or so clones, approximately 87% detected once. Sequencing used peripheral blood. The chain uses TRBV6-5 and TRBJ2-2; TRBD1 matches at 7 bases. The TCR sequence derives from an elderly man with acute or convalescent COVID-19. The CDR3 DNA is TGTGCCAGCAGTAAGGTCACAGGGGAAACCGGGGAGCTGTTTTTT. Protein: CASSKVTGETGELFF.